The present T cell receptor (beta chain) was sequenced within a study of control samples from healthy donors and cancer patients. Per the germline V gene, CDR1 is PRHDT and CDR2 is FYEKMQ (reference sequence). There are 15 residues in the CDR3. Between the trimmed V and J ends, which lost 5 bases and 7 bases, there was a span of 21 bases. Sequenced by immunoSEQ multiplex PCR; TCRdb stores in-frame clones only, minus some. The sample carries over 150,000 clones, more than 90% recorded once. The sequencing sample was made of blood. The TCR was taken from a middle-aged woman in good health. V and J are TRBV13 and TRBJ2-7; possibly TRBD2 for D (7 bases). CDR3 coding DNA: TGTGCCAGCAGCGTTTGGGCGGGGGCCGCTGGGGAGCAGTACTTC. Translating it yields CASSVWAGAAGEQYF.